Following are 30 T cell receptor beta chains from one sample sequenced in a study of T cells in Graves' hyperthyroidism and ophthalmopathy (dated 2019 in TCRdb). Libraries were built with multiplex PCR. These reads were obtained on an Illumina HiSeq 2000. Amplification of TCR beta CDR3 regions was carried out from RNA transcripts. The first round of RT-PCR for the TCR CDR3 was performed with the HTBI primer set and the Qiagen OneStep RT-PCR kit. TCRdb passed the public sequencing reads through fastp at Q25 and MiXCR, retaining productive beta sequences. Rows are combined by CDR3 protein, so each entry shows the most common genes and DNA. The sample data list hundreds of thousands of distinct CDR3 sequences, and less than 15% of these were observed just once. The ten top clones hold over 8.5% of the sample. Specimen: blood. Every receptor here comes from a woman between 18 and 29 years old with Graves' hyperthyroidism.

This clonotype was counted at least ten times. The CDR3 loop reads CASSVTDRPWGQPQHF. In DNA, the CDR3 is TGTGCCAGCAGCGTAACAGACAGGCCCTGGGGTCAGCCCCAGCATTTT. The genes are TRBV9 and TRBJ1-5; maybe TRBD1 (6 bases). V dropped 1 base and J dropped 6 bases, with 17 bases sitting between them. CDR3 length: 16 amino acids. The germline gives CDR1 SGDLS, CDR2 YYNGEE. Based on the CDR3 plus reference TRBV9 and TRBJ1-5, the full variable domain is DSGVTQTPKHLITATGQRVTLRCSPRSGDLSVYWYQQSLDQGLQFLIQYYNGEERAKGNILERFSAQQFPDLHSELNLSSLELGDSALYFCASSVTDRPWGQPQHFGDGTRLSIL.

Points on this clonotype: An end of the junction differs from the germline gene, which may be a read error. The chain's CDR3 is CASSLTGTPATGELFF. The CDR3 region has the DNA TGTGCTAGCAGCTTAACCGGGACCCCCGCCACCGGGGAGCTGTTTTTT. The chain uses TRBV7-7 and TRBJ2-2; perhaps D is TRBD1 or TRBD2 (5 bases each). Germline CDR1 reads SSHAT; CDR2 reads FNYEAQ (reference sequence). CDR3 length: 16 amino acids.

This clonotype has at least ten counts. The chain employs TRBV20-1 and TRBJ1-1; 7 positions match TRBD1. Germline V gene sequence: CDR1 DFQATT, CDR2 SNEGSKA (reference sequence). The CDR3 consists of 14 residues. The ends lost 4 bases at V and 0 bases at J; junction bases unmatched: 5. In DNA, the CDR3 is TGCAGTGCTACCCGACAGGGTATGAACACTGAAGCTTTCTTT. Its translation: CSATRQGMNTEAFF.

Many counts were recorded for this clonotype. The chain recombines TRBV11-2 with TRBJ1-1, with 9 bases identical to TRBD1. V was clipped by 2 bases and J by 7 bases; unmatched bases: 8. CDR1 and CDR2 (germline): SGHAT, FQNNGV. This CDR3 spans 15 amino acids. The CDR3 loop reads CASSLRDREGNEAFF. Written as DNA, the CDR3 is TGTGCCAGCAGCTTACGGGACAGGGAGGGAAATGAAGCTTTCTTT.

This clonotype was seen ten or more times. The V gene is TRBV28, the J gene TRBJ2-1, with 12 bases that match TRBD2. CDR3 size: 19 residues. The V segment lost 5 bases and the J segment 1 base; nucleotides outside the gene matches: 12. From germline, CDR1 is MDHEN and CDR2 SYDVKM. Here the CDR3 DNA reads TGTGCCAGCAGTATCCAGACTAGCGGGAGCTACCTATCCTACAATGAGCAGTTCTTC. This encodes CASSIQTSGSYLSYNEQFF.

This clonotype occurred many times. The V gene is TRBV7-9, the J gene TRBJ2-1, with unresolved D. Germline V gene sequence: CDR1 SEHNR, CDR2 FQNEAQ (reference sequence). V dropped 2 bases and J dropped 8 bases, with 7 bases sitting between them. The CDR3 loop spans 12 amino acids. This chain's CDR3 is CASSLLQDEQFF. CDR3 nucleotides: TGTGCCAGCAGCTTACTGCAGGATGAGCAGTTCTTC.

This clonotype showed up many times. The gene calls are TRBV28 and TRBJ2-2; D possibly corresponds to TRBD1 (7 bases). The V end lost 3 bases, the J end lost 4 bases, and 24 bases lay between the germline ends. In germline, CDR1 is MDHEN, CDR2 SYDVKM. CDR3 length equals 19 residues. The CDR3 nucleotides are TGTGCCAGCAGTTTTTATATGGCGGGACAGTTTTTAGGCACCGGGGAGCTGTTTTTT. It specifies CASSFYMAGQFLGTGELFF.

This clonotype has only a few counts. The chain is built from TRBV30 and TRBJ2-6; a possible D gene is TRBD1 (6 bases). CDR1 and CDR2 (germline): GTSNPN, SVGIG (reference sequence). V was pared by 4 bases and J by 0 bases, with 13 bases between. The CDR3 spans 16 residues. CDR3 loop: CAWTGVPSSGANVLTF. The CDR3 DNA follows: TGTGCCTGGACAGGGGTCCCGAGCTCTGGGGCCAACGTCCTGACTTTC. The full variable domain, rest sourced from reference TRBV30 and TRBJ2-6, is SQTIHQWPATLVQPVGSPLSLECTVEGTSNPNLYWYRQAAGRGLQLLFYSVGIGQISSEVPQNLSASRPQDRQFILSSKKLLLSDSGFYLCAWTGVPSSGANVLTFGAGSRLTVL.

The chain combines TRBV7-8 with TRBJ1-5, with D perhaps TRBD1 (6 bases). In germline, CDR1 is SGHVS, CDR2 FQNEAQ. This CDR3 is 13 amino acids long. Trimming pared 3 bases from V and 11 bases from J, leaving 14 bases between. The CDR3 coding sequence is TGTGCCAGCAGCTTCCAGGGGATCGAGGCCCAGCATTTT. The encoded protein is CASSFQGIEAQHF.

This clonotype was detected many times. The chain couples TRBV27 to TRBJ1-1, with D uncertain. Germline V gene lookup returns CDR1 MNHEY and CDR2 SMNVEV (reference sequence). V lost 5 bases to trimming and J lost 10 bases, with 14 bases between them. The CDR3 is 12 amino acids. CDR3 nucleotide sequence: TGTGCCAGCAGTCACCCTCCGGAGCCAGCTTTCTTT. It yields the protein CASSHPPEPAFF.

At least ten counts were recorded for this clonotype. V is TRBV11-2 and J is TRBJ2-4, with 9 bases fitting TRBD2. Germline-derived CDR1 and CDR2 are SGHAT and FQNNGV. V dropped 7 bases and J dropped 3; count of bases not matched to a gene: 16. The CDR3 runs to 18 residues. The CDR3 spells CASTPGWRSGGYKNIQYF. The CDR3 coding sequence is TGTGCCAGCACCCCAGGTTGGAGAAGCGGGGGGTACAAAAACATTCAGTACTTC.

This clonotype was counted ten times or more. V gene TRBV20-1 combines with J gene TRBJ1-1; D remains ambiguous. V lost 0 bases, J lost 4 bases, and 12 bases lay in between. Germline loops: CDR1 DFQATT, CDR2 SNEGSKA (reference sequence). The CDR3 sequence is 14 residues long. For the CDR3, the DNA is TGCAGTGCTAGAGATCTCGGGTTAGGCACTGAAGCTTTCTTT. It codes for CSARDLGLGTEAFF.

The table lists this clonotype with many counts. This rearrangement joins TRBV6-1 to TRBJ2-7; TRBD1 matches at 7 bases. Per germline, CDR1 MNHNS and CDR2 SASEGT. This CDR3 has 16 amino acids. The trim removed 0 bases at V and 2 bases at J, leaving 7 bases unmatched. CDR3 residues: CASSEALGGPAYEQYF. The CDR3 DNA reads TGTGCCAGCAGTGAAGCGCTAGGGGGCCCCGCCTACGAGCAGTACTTC.

This clonotype was observed many times. The chain couples TRBV10-3 to TRBJ2-5; D is unresolved. The CDR3 runs to 13 residues. Trimming took off 3 bases at V and 3 bases at J, with 8 bases between the two ends. Per the germline V gene, CDR1 is ENHRY and CDR2 is SYGVKD. The CDR3 reads CAISDIGKETQYF. The CDR3 DNA reads as TGTGCCATCAGTGACATTGGGAAAGAGACCCAGTACTTC.

This clonotype was seen at least ten times. The chain couples TRBV10-3 to TRBJ1-4; D is possibly TRBD1 (5 bases). Germline CDR1 reads ENHRY; CDR2 reads SYGVKD. The CDR3 sequence is 15 residues long. V dropped 0 bases and J dropped 6 bases, with 11 bases sitting between them. CDR3 in amino acids: CAISESLGRDEKLFF. CDR3 coding DNA: TGTGCCATCAGTGAGTCGTTGGGACGAGATGAAAAACTGTTTTTT.

The chain combines TRBV2 with TRBJ1-2; possibly TRBD1 for D (5 bases). Trimming stripped 8 bases from V and 4 bases from J, with 14 bases between. This CDR3 has 13 amino acids. Per the germline V gene, CDR1 is SNHLY and CDR2 is FYNNEI. CDR3 sequence: CASFRWGFYGYTF. The CDR3 DNA reads as TGTGCCAGCTTTCGGTGGGGGTTCTATGGCTACACCTTC.

The chain has TRBV6-1 and TRBJ1-4; 9 bases are a match to TRBD1. The trim removed 5 bases at V and 3 bases at J, leaving 7 bases unmatched. The CDR3 extends over 16 amino acids. The germline gives CDR1 MNHNS, CDR2 SASEGT. This CDR3 is CASSRDRGASNEKLFF. The CDR3 DNA is TGTGCCAGCAGTAGAGACAGGGGGGCGTCTAATGAAAAACTGTTTTTT.

The chain carries TRBV12-3 or TRBV12-4 and TRBJ2-1, with D uncertain. CDR3 length: 13 residues. The V gene lost 5 bases and the J gene lost 8 bases, with 13 bases spanning the gap. The CDR3 DNA follows: TGTGCCAGCAGTACCACAGCCGGAGATGAGCAGTTCTTC. Amino acid sequence: CASSTTAGDEQFF.

In this sample, this clonotype turned up a few times. The rearrangement joins TRBV9 to TRBJ2-2, with D unresolved. CDR3 length: 16 amino acids. With 0 bases removed from V and 6 bases from J, the gap between germline ends came to 15 bases. Germline V gene data show CDR1 as SGDLS and CDR2 as YYNGEE. The CDR3 DNA reads TGTGCCAGCAGCGTAGGCCAGTCCCGTAGGGCCGGGGAGCTGTTTTTT. Residues: CASSVGQSRRAGELFF.

This clonotype was recorded many times. V gene TRBV29-1 combines with J gene TRBJ2-7; D unclear. Germline V gene lookup returns CDR1 SQVTM and CDR2 ANQGSEA. V was pared by 0 bases and J by 2 bases, with 11 bases between. The CDR3 loop spans 14 amino acids. CDR3 nucleotide sequence: TGCAGCGTTGAAGACGGGTTTCAGCCCTACGAGCAGTACTTC. This codes for CSVEDGFQPYEQYF.

This clonotype occurred many times. The CDR3 reads CASSGRGGSGETYEQYF. In DNA form, the CDR3 reads TGTGCCAGCAGTGGCCGGGGAGGTAGCGGGGAGACCTACGAGCAGTACTTC. The genes are TRBV6-1 and TRBJ2-7, with 8 bases matching TRBD2. J gave up 2 bases and V 4 bases, and 13 bases lay outside the gene matches. Germline CDR1 is MNHNS and CDR2 is SASEGT. CDR3 length: 17 residues.

Details on this clonotype: A much larger clone is a single base away; this may be a read error. This rearrangement joins TRBV12-3 or TRBV12-4 to TRBJ1-2, with a possible D match to TRBD1 (5 bases). The CDR3 is made up of 13 amino acids. The DNA of the CDR3 is TGTGCCAGCACCCTGGGACTGACCTATGGCAACACCTTC. This sequence encodes CASTLGLTYGNTF.

This clonotype came up many times. V is TRBV28 and J is TRBJ1-5; D gene unclear. Germline assignment: CDR1 MDHEN and CDR2 SYDVKM. This CDR3 is 15 amino acids long. V was shortened by 4 bases and J by 4 bases, with 14 bases between the two germline ends. CDR3 region: CASSSPTVYNQPQHF. DNA for the CDR3: TGTGCCAGCAGTTCCCCCACCGTTTATAATCAGCCCCAGCATTTT.

This clonotype was recorded many times. The genes are TRBV20-1 and TRBJ1-1, with TRBD1 as a possible D gene (5 bases). Trimming left V 5 bases short and J 3 bases short, with 10 bases between. The CDR3 consists of 12 residues. Germline V CDR1 and CDR2: DFQATT, SNEGSKA (reference sequence). The CDR3 loop reads CSALGGYTEAFF. The CDR3 DNA sequence: TGCAGTGCTCTGGGGGGGTACACTGAAGCTTTCTTT.

The sample holds many counts of this clonotype. The chain employs TRBV2 and TRBJ1-5; 8 bases agree with TRBD1. Germline-derived CDR1 and CDR2 are SNHLY and FYNNEI. The CDR3 length is 16 residues. Trimming took 5 bases from V and 6 from J; bases not matched to a gene: 12. The CDR3: CASSTGLGQGVQPQHF. The CDR3 DNA is TGTGCCAGCAGTACCGGACTCGGACAGGGAGTTCAGCCCCAGCATTTT. The variable domain in full, with the rest retrieved from reference TRBV2 and TRBJ1-5, is EPEVTQTPSHQVTQMGQEVILRCVPISNHLYFYWYRQILGQKVEFLVSFYNNEISEKSEIFDDQFSVERPDGSNFTLKIRSTKLEDSAMYFCASSTGLGQGVQPQHFGDGTRLSIL.

This clonotype was seen once. A much larger clonotype is one base distant, so this may be a read error. V and J are TRBV6-2 or TRBV6-3 and TRBJ1-4, with D unclear. From germline, CDR1 is MNHEY and CDR2 SVGEGT. The length of the CDR3 is 14 residues. V shed 4 bases and J shed 2 bases, with 8 bases lying between them. The CDR3 sequence is CASSCSSTNEKLFF. CDR3 DNA sequence: TGTGCCAGCAGTTGCAGTTCGACTAATGAAAAACTGTTTTTT.

This clonotype showed up many times. This chain connects TRBV7-2 to TRBJ1-1, with a possible D match to TRBD1 (6 bases). The CDR3 runs to 14 residues. CDR1 and CDR2 from the germline V gene are SGHTA and FQGNSA. V was trimmed by 5 bases and J by 1 base, leaving 11 bases between them. Written as DNA, the CDR3 is TGTGCCAGCAGCAACCTGGACAGGAACACTGAAGCTTTCTTT. Its translation: CASSNLDRNTEAFF.

This clonotype was counted at least ten times. V usage is TRBV28 and J usage is TRBJ2-3; TRBD1 matches 7 bases. With V trimmed by 3 bases and J by 1 base, 4 bases remained unmatched. Germline V gene data show CDR1 as MDHEN and CDR2 as SYDVKM. The CDR3 runs 15 residues. The CDR3 DNA sequence: TGTGCCAGCAGTTTTGACACAGGGGGCACAGATACGCAGTATTTT. Protein product: CASSFDTGGTDTQYF.

This clonotype was seen only a few times. The chain links TRBV10-3 to TRBJ1-5; D not certain. Trimming left V 9 bases short and J 3 bases short, with 15 bases between. Looked up from germline, CDR1 is ENHRY and CDR2 is SYGVKD. This CDR3 has 14 residues. As DNA, the CDR3 is TGTGCCATTTCAGGAGAAGTGGTCAATCAGCCCCAGCATTTT. This gives the protein CAISGEVVNQPQHF.

This clonotype appeared a few times. The chain uses TRBV14 and TRBJ2-5; TRBD1 matches at 8 bases. With V trimmed by 4 bases and J by 5 bases, 6 bases remained unmatched. The CDR3 has 14 residues. Germline V gene data show CDR1 as SGHDN and CDR2 as FVKESK. The CDR3 loop reads CASSRPGGAETQYF. The DNA for the CDR3 is TGTGCCAGCAGCCGTCCAGGGGGCGCGGAGACCCAGTACTTC.